The T cell receptor (beta chain) described here comes from a study of neoadjuvant anti-PD-1 for oral cavity cancer. Across the study: Patients without progression received a fourth nivolumab dose around day 43, then surgical resection on days 50-56.

Germline V gene data show CDR1 as MGHRA and CDR2 as YSYEKL. This CDR3 contains 15 residues. Trimming took 1 base from V and 1 from J, leaving 7 bases between them. The data were produced by immunoSEQ multiplex PCR, yet TCRdb's version contains in-frame clones alone and is incomplete. Of about 72,000 clones in the sample, more than 70% were seen once. With respect to this clone: Antigen specificity is unknown.

The study, taken as a whole, reports: Each response group had just a few patients in TCR analyses.

This chain connects TRBV4-1 to TRBJ1-4; D not resolved. The clonotype comes from a person between 35 and 79 years old with oral cavity squamous cell carcinoma. The sample was PBMCs, taken before nivolumab (anti-PD-1) treatment. The CDR3, as DNA: TGCGCCAGCAGCCAAGGGAGGGTAACTAATGAAAAACTGTTTTTT. Its translation is CASSQGRVTNEKLFF.